These T cell receptor beta chains were read from a single sample in a study of shared clonotypes between healthy human individuals. Here immunoSEQ multiplex PCR was the method, and the copy in TCRdb shows in-frame clones only, minus some. Of 550,000 to 650,000 clones in the sample, approximately 96% are singletons; the top ten hold about 0.12%. Sequencing was carried out using naive CD8+ T cells sorted from blood. The source of these receptors is a woman younger than 45 in good health. Each CDR3 is given with its conserved first and last residue. Fields, in order: V gene, D gene, J gene, clone size, CDR3 length, CDR3 protein, CDR3 DNA. A D gene is named only where the DNA matches it firmly. The size entry is marked missing in some rows and otherwise reads once, few, many or a size class.

V: TRBV29-1; D: -; J: TRBJ1-1; size: -; length: 14; CDR3: CSVPTGWENTEAFF; DNA: TGCAGCGTCCCAACAGGCTGGGAGAACACTGAAGCTTTCTTT
V: TRBV9; D: -; J: TRBJ1-2; size: -; length: 13; CDR3: CASSVPGTYGYTF; DNA: TGTGCCAGCAGCGTACCGGGGACCTATGGCTACACCTTC
V: TRBV29-1; D: -; J: TRBJ2-2; size: -; length: 12; CDR3: CSVVGRGGELFF; DNA: TGCAGCGTTGTGGGACGAGGAGGGGAGCTGTTTTTT
V: TRBV19; D: TRBD2; J: TRBJ2-1; size: -; length: 17; CDR3: CASSMVGLAALYNEQFF; DNA: TGTGCCAGTAGTATGGTTGGACTAGCCGCCCTCTACAATGAGCAGTTCTTC
V: TRBV27; D: -; J: TRBJ1-4; size: -; length: 13; CDR3: CASSRRPGEKLFF; DNA: TGTGCCAGCAGCCGTAGACCGGGAGAAAAACTGTTTTTT
V: TRBV4-1; D: TRBD2; J: TRBJ2-7; size: -; length: 13; CDR3: CASSQLLAGEQYF; DNA: TGCGCCAGCAGCCAACTACTAGCGGGGGAGCAGTACTTC
V: TRBV27; D: -; J: TRBJ2-7; size: -; length: 14; CDR3: CASSLYLASYEQYF; DNA: TGTGCCAGCAGTTTATATCTCGCATCCTACGAGCAGTACTTC
V: TRBV28; D: -; J: TRBJ2-1; size: once; length: 12; CDR3: CASSKTYNEQFF; DNA: TGTGCCAGCAGTAAAACCTACAATGAGCAGTTCTTC
V: TRBV7-8; D: TRBD2; J: TRBJ2-1; size: -; length: 19; CDR3: CASSTMPDHSGRSNNEQFF; DNA: TGTGCCAGCAGCACTATGCCCGACCATAGCGGGAGGTCGAACAATGAGCAGTTCTTC
V: TRBV2; D: -; J: TRBJ1-3; size: once; length: 19; CDR3: CASSAIDRNQANSGNTIYF; DNA: TGTGCCAGCAGTGCTATCGACAGAAACCAAGCGAACTCTGGAAACACCATATATTTT
V: TRBV7-9; D: -; J: TRBJ2-7; size: -; length: 14; CDR3: CASSFGSTGSEQYF; DNA: TGTGCCAGCAGCTTTGGCTCGACGGGATCCGAGCAGTACTTC
V: TRBV27; D: -; J: TRBJ2-7; size: -; length: 14; CDR3: CASSNWGYTYEQYF; DNA: TGTGCCAGCAGTAATTGGGGCTATACTTACGAGCAGTACTTC
V: TRBV19; D: -; J: TRBJ2-7; size: -; length: 15; CDR3: CASSIAANPPYEQYF; DNA: TGTGCCAGTAGTATAGCTGCAAATCCACCCTACGAGCAGTACTTC
V: TRBV10-1; D: -; J: TRBJ2-1; size: -; length: 15; CDR3: CASSEDSAFYNEQFF; DNA: TGCGCCAGCAGTGAAGATAGTGCTTTCTACAATGAGCAGTTCTTC
V: TRBV4-1; D: -; J: TRBJ1-5; size: -; length: 13; CDR3: CASSQGLSQPQHF; DNA: TGCGCCAGCAGCCAAGGTCTGAGTCAGCCCCAGCATTTT
V: TRBV19; D: -; J: TRBJ2-7; size: -; length: 17; CDR3: CASSIQGSVGDYYEQYF; DNA: TGTGCCAGTAGTATACAGGGGAGCGTTGGAGATTACTACGAGCAGTACTTC
V: TRBV6-1; D: -; J: TRBJ2-3; size: -; length: 13; CDR3: CASQGQGTDTQYF; DNA: TGTGCCAGCCAGGGCCAAGGTACAGATACGCAGTATTTT
V: TRBV9; D: TRBD1; J: TRBJ2-6; size: -; length: 17; CDR3: CASSANRGLSGANVLTF; DNA: TGTGCCAGCAGCGCAAACAGGGGATTGTCTGGGGCCAACGTCCTGACTTTC
V: TRBV4-2; D: -; J: TRBJ1-1; size: -; length: 15; CDR3: CASRPGPGTGTEAFF; DNA: TGTGCCAGCAGACCCGGACCGGGAACGGGGACTGAAGCTTTCTTT
V: TRBV19; D: -; J: TRBJ1-2; size: -; length: 13; CDR3: CASSTTGRDGYTF; DNA: TGTGCCAGTAGTACGACAGGTCGGGATGGCTACACCTTC
V: TRBV5-8; D: -; J: TRBJ1-5; size: -; length: 13; CDR3: CASSLVADQPQHF; DNA: TGTGCCAGCAGCTTGGTCGCGGATCAGCCCCAGCATTTT
V: TRBV6-5; D: -; J: TRBJ2-1; size: -; length: 15; CDR3: CASSPGDLWHNEQFF; DNA: TGTGCCAGCAGCCCCGGGGATTTGTGGCACAATGAGCAGTTCTTC
V: TRBV19; D: -; J: TRBJ2-1; size: -; length: 15; CDR3: CASTRETRESYEQFF; DNA: TGTGCCAGTACTCGCGAAACCCGGGAAAGTTATGAGCAGTTCTTC
V: TRBV5-6; D: -; J: TRBJ1-1; size: -; length: 14; CDR3: CASSFVRENTEAFF; DNA: TGTGCCAGCAGCTTTGTTCGAGAGAACACTGAAGCTTTCTTT
V: TRBV28; D: TRBD1; J: TRBJ2-3; size: -; length: 16; CDR3: CASSLPDRGLTDTQYF; DNA: TGTGCCAGCAGTTTACCGGACAGGGGCCTCACAGATACGCAGTATTTT
V: TRBV7-9; D: -; J: TRBJ2-3; size: -; length: 14; CDR3: CASSLGLGTDTQYF; DNA: TGTGCCAGCAGCTTAGGGCTGGGCACAGATACGCAGTATTTT
V: TRBV4-1; D: TRBD2; J: TRBJ2-7; size: -; length: 16; CDR3: CASSPRETGGSYEQYF; DNA: TGCGCCAGCAGCCCTCGGGAAACGGGAGGTTCCTACGAGCAGTACTTC
V: TRBV5-6; D: -; J: TRBJ2-7; size: -; length: 15; CDR3: CASSLDPGTPYEQYF; DNA: TGTGCCAGCAGCCTAGACCCCGGGACACCGTACGAGCAGTACTTC
V: TRBV6-1; D: -; J: TRBJ2-1; size: -; length: 12; CDR3: CASRGAPSEQFF; DNA: TGTGCCAGCAGGGGTGCCCCTAGCGAGCAGTTCTTC
V: TRBV11-2; D: TRBD2; J: TRBJ2-7; size: -; length: 14; CDR3: CASSPREGSYEQYF; DNA: TGTGCCAGCAGCCCCCGGGAGGGCTCCTACGAGCAGTACTTC
V: TRBV6-5; D: -; J: TRBJ2-3; size: once; length: 13; CDR3: CASSYPDSDTQYF; DNA: TGTGCCAGCAGTTACCCAGATTCAGATACGCAGTATTTT
V: TRBV6-5; D: -; J: TRBJ2-1; size: -; length: 13; CDR3: CASSFTSHNEQFF; DNA: TGTGCCAGCAGCTTTACTAGCCACAATGAGCAGTTCTTC
V: TRBV5-8; D: -; J: TRBJ1-5; size: -; length: 15; CDR3: CASIPRGSSNQPQHF; DNA: TGTGCCAGCATCCCACGGGGGTCGAGCAATCAGCCCCAGCATTTT
V: TRBV6-4; D: -; J: TRBJ1-1; size: -; length: 11; CDR3: CASSESGTTFF; DNA: TGTGCCAGCAGTGAAAGCGGGACAACTTTCTTT
V: TRBV6-1; D: TRBD1; J: TRBJ2-5; size: -; length: 14; CDR3: CASSYGQGLETQYF; DNA: TGTGCCAGCAGTTATGGACAGGGACTGGAGACCCAGTACTTC
V: TRBV25-1; D: -; J: TRBJ2-7; size: -; length: 14; CDR3: CAVGAVGRPYEQYF; DNA: TGTGCCGTAGGCGCTGTGGGAAGGCCCTACGAGCAGTACTTC
V: TRBV7-8; D: TRBD1; J: TRBJ2-2; size: -; length: 15; CDR3: CASSYLTGGGGELFF; DNA: TGTGCCAGCAGCTACCTGACAGGGGGCGGCGGGGAGCTGTTTTTT
V: TRBV9; D: -; J: TRBJ1-2; size: -; length: 16; CDR3: CASKSFQGAGEGGYTF; DNA: TGTGCCAGCAAGAGCTTTCAGGGTGCAGGGGAAGGTGGCTACACCTTC
V: TRBV28; D: -; J: TRBJ2-1; size: -; length: 16; CDR3: CASSLTVAATYNEQFF; DNA: TGTGCCAGCAGTTTAACAGTAGCGGCAACCTACAATGAGCAGTTCTTC
V: TRBV9; D: TRBD2; J: TRBJ2-3; size: -; length: 14; CDR3: CASSEWTRSDTQYF; DNA: TGTGCCAGCAGCGAGTGGACTAGATCTGATACGCAGTATTTT
V: TRBV4-1; D: TRBD1; J: TRBJ1-4; size: once; length: 16; CDR3: CASSGQTGGRGEKLFF; DNA: TGCGCCAGCAGCGGCCAGACAGGGGGGAGAGGTGAAAAACTGTTTTTT
V: TRBV4-1; D: TRBD1; J: TRBJ2-1; size: -; length: 18; CDR3: CASSQQGAVSVSYNEQFF; DNA: TGCGCCAGCAGCCAACAGGGGGCGGTTAGTGTCTCCTACAATGAGCAGTTCTTC
V: TRBV4-1; D: -; J: TRBJ1-2; size: -; length: 14; CDR3: CASSQVVGGSGYTF; DNA: TGCGCCAGCAGCCAAGTCGTAGGAGGGTCTGGCTACACTTTC
V: TRBV7-8; D: -; J: TRBJ2-2; size: -; length: 12; CDR3: CASSSNTGELFF; DNA: TGTGCCAGCTCCAGTAACACCGGGGAGCTGTTTTTT
V: TRBV30; D: -; J: TRBJ2-1; size: -; length: 14; CDR3: CAWTDGSVYNEQFF; DNA: TGTGCCTGGACCGACGGGAGTGTTTACAATGAGCAGTTCTTC
V: TRBV27; D: -; J: TRBJ1-5; size: once; length: 13; CDR3: CASSSGFNQPQHF; DNA: TGTGCCAGCAGTTCCGGGTTCAATCAGCCCCAGCATTTT
V: TRBV27; D: -; J: TRBJ1-2; size: -; length: 13; CDR3: CASKGVGNYGYTF; DNA: TGTGCCAGCAAGGGCGTCGGGAACTATGGCTACACCTTC
V: TRBV9; D: TRBD2; J: TRBJ2-7; size: -; length: 15; CDR3: CASSTLAGVSYEQYF; DNA: TGTGCCAGCAGCACACTAGCGGGAGTTTCCTACGAGCAGTACTTC
V: TRBV4-2; D: -; J: TRBJ2-2; size: -; length: 16; CDR3: CASSLLSGLNTGELFF; DNA: TGTGCCAGCAGCCTACTTAGCGGTCTAAACACCGGGGAGCTGTTTTTT
V: TRBV7-6; D: TRBD2; J: TRBJ2-1; size: -; length: 21; CDR3: CASSLLLAGAEGLSSYNEQFF; DNA: TGTGCCAGCAGCTTACTTCTAGCGGGAGCGGAGGGGCTATCCTCCTACAATGAGCAGTTCTTC
V: TRBV7-9; D: TRBD2; J: TRBJ2-7; size: once; length: 16; CDR3: CASSLIVLGAGGEQYF; DNA: TGTGCCAGCAGCTTAATCGTCCTTGGTGCGGGAGGCGAGCAGTACTTC
V: TRBV19; D: -; J: TRBJ2-1; size: -; length: 15; CDR3: CASSITDGLYNEQFF; DNA: TGTGCCAGTAGTATTACGGACGGACTCTACAATGAGCAGTTCTTC
V: TRBV27; D: -; J: TRBJ2-2; size: -; length: 16; CDR3: CASSSRDFPNTGELFF; DNA: TGTGCCAGCAGTTCCCGGGACTTCCCGAACACCGGGGAGCTGTTTTTT